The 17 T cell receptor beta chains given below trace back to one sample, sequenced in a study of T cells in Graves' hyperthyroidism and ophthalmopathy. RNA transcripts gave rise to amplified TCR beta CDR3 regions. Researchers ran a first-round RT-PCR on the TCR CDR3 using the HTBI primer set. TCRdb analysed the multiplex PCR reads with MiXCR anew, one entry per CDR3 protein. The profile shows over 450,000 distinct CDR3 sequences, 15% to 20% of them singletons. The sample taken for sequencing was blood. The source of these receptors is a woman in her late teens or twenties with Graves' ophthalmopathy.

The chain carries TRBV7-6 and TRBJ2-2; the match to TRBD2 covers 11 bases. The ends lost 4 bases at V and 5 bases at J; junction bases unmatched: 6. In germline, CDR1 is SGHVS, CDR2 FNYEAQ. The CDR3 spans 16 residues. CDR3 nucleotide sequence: TGTGCCAGCAGCTCATCCGTAGCGGGAGGGACCGGGGAGCTGTTTTTT. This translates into CASSSSVAGGTGELFF.

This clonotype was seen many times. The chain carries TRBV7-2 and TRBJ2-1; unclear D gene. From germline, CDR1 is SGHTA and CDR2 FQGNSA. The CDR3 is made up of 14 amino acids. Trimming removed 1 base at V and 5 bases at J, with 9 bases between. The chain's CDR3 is CASSLVPEDNEQFF. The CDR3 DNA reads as TGTGCCAGCAGCTTAGTGCCAGAGGACAATGAGCAGTTCTTC.

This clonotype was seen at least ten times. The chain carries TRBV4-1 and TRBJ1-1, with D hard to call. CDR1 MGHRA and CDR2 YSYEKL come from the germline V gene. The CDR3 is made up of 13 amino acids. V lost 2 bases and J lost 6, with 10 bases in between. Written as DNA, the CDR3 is TGCGCCAGCAGCCAACCTGCCGATTCTGAAGCTTTCTTT. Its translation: CASSQPADSEAFF.

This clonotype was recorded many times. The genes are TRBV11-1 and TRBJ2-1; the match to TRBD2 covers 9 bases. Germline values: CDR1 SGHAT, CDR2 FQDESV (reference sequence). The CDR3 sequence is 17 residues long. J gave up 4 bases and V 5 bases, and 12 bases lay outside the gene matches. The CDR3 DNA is TGTGCCAGCAGCCCCCAACCCCCTAGCGGGACTTACAATGAGCAGTTCTTC. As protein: CASSPQPPSGTYNEQFF.

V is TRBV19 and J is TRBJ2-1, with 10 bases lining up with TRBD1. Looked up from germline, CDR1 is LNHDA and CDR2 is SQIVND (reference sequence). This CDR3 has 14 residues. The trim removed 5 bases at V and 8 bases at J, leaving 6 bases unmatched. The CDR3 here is CASSPRDRGDEQFF. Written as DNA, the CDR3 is TGTGCCAGTAGTCCCCGGGACAGGGGCGATGAGCAGTTCTTC. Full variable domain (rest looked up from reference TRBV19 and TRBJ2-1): DGGITQSPKYLFRKEGQNVTLSCEQNLNHDAMYWYRQDPGQGLRLIYYSQIVNDFQKGDIAEGYSVSREKKESFPLTVTSAQKNPTAFYLCASSPRDRGDEQFFGPGTRLTVL.

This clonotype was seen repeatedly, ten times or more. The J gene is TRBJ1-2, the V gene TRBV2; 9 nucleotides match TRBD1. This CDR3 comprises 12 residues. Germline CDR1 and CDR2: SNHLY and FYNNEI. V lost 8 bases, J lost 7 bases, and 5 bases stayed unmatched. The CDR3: CASEQGAAGYTF. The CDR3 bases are TGTGCCAGCGAACAGGGGGCCGCTGGCTACACCTTC.

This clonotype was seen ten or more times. The CDR3 sequence is CASNGDVEGGYTF. CDR3 DNA sequence: TGTGCCAGCAACGGGGACGTCGAGGGCGGCTACACCTTC. The rearrangement uses TRBV6-1 and TRBJ1-2; possibly TRBD1 for D (5 bases). The CDR3 extends over 13 amino acids. V dropped 7 bases and J dropped 8 bases, with 17 bases sitting between them. Germline values: CDR1 MNHNS, CDR2 SASEGT.

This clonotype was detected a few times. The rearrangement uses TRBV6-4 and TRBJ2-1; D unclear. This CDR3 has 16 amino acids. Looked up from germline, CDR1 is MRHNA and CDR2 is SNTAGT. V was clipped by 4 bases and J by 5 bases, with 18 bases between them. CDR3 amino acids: CASSVTYHTMDNEQFF. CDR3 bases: TGTGCCAGCAGTGTTACCTATCATACCATGGACAATGAGCAGTTCTTC.

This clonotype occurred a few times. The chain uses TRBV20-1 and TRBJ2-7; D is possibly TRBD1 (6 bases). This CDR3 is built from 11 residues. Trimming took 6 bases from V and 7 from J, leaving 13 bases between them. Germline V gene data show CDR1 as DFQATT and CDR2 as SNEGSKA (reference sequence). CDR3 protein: CSAAGVGEQYF. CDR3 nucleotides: TGCAGTGCAGCAGGGGTCGGGGAGCAGTACTTC.

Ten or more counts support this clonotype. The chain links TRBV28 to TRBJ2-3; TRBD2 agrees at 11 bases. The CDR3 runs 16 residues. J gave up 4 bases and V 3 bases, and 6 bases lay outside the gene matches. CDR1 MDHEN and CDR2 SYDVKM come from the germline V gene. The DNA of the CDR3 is TGTGCCAGCAGTTTGATTTTAGCGGGAGGGCCAGATACGCAGTATTTT. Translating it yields CASSLILAGGPDTQYF. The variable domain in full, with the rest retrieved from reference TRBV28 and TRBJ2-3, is DVKVTQSSRYLVKRTGEKVFLECVQDMDHENMFWYRQDPGLGLRLIYFSYDVKMKEKGDIPEGYSVSREKKERFSLILESASTNQTSMYLCASSLILAGGPDTQYFGPGTRLTVL.

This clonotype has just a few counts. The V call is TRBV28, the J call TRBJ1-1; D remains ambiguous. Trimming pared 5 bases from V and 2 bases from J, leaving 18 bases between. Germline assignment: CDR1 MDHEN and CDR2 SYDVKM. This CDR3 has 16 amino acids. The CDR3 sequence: CASSPVGKKANTEAFF. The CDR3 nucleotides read TGTGCCAGCAGTCCAGTTGGGAAGAAGGCTAACACTGAAGCTTTCTTT.

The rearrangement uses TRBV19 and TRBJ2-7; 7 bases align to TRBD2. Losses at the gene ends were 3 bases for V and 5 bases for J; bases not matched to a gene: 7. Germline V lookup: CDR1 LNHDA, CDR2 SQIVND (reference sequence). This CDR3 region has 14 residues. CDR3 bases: TGTGCCAGTAGTATCGACGGACTAGTTGACGAGCAGTACTTC. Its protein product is CASSIDGLVDEQYF. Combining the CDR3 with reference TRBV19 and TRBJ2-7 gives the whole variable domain DGGITQSPKYLFRKEGQNVTLSCEQNLNHDAMYWYRQDPGQGLRLIYYSQIVNDFQKGDIAEGYSVSREKKESFPLTVTSAQKNPTAFYLCASSIDGLVDEQYFGPGTRLTVT.

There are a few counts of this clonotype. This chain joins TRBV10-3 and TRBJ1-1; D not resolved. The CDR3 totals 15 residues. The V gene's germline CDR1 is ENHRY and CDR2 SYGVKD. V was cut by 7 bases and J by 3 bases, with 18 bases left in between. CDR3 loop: CAIKDSSLRDTEAFF. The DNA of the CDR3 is TGTGCCATCAAAGACTCTTCCTTGAGGGACACTGAAGCTTTCTTT.

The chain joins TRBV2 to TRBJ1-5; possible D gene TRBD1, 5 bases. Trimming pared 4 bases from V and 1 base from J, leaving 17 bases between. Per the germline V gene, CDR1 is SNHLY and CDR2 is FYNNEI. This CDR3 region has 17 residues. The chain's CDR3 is CASSGPLGGISNQPQHF. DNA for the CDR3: TGTGCCAGCAGTGGGCCACTCGGGGGTATAAGCAATCAGCCCCAGCATTTT.

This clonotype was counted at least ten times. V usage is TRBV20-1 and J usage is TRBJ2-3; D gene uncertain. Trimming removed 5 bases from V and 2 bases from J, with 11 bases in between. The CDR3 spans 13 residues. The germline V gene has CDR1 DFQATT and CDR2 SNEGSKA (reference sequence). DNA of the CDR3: TGCAGTGCTGAGAGATCCGACACAGATACGCAGTATTTT. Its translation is CSAERSDTDTQYF.

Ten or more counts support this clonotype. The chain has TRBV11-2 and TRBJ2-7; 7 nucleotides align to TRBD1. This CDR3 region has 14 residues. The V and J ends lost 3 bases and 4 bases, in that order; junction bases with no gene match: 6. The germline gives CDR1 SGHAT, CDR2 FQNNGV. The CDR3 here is CASSFDRVWYEQYF. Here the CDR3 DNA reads TGTGCCAGCAGCTTTGACAGGGTATGGTACGAGCAGTACTTC.

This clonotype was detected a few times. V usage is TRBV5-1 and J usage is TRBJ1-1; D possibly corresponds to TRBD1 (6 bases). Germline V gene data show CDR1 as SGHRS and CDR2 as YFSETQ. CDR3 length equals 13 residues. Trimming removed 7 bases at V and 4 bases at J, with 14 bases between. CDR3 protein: CASDPTGFTEAFF. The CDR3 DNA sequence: TGCGCCAGCGACCCTACAGGGTTCACTGAAGCTTTCTTT.